Below are 13 T cell receptor beta chains sequenced from a single sample in a study of PD-1 blockade in classical Hodgkin lymphoma. Noted time point: cycle 4 day 1 (C4D1), after 6 weeks of nivolumab. All trial patients relapsed after autologous stem cell transplantation. Clones were read by immunoSEQ multiplex PCR, and TCRdb kept only the in-frame ones, dropping some. The sample contains 40,000 to 45,000 clones, approximately 70% of which appear only once. Sequencing used peripheral blood mononuclear cells (PBMCs), obtained before the fourth cycle of nivolumab. These TCRs come from a human donor with classical Hodgkin lymphoma.

This clone was detected only once. The chain couples TRBV5-1 to TRBJ2-7; D possibly matches TRBD1 or TRBD2 (5 bases each). The V gene lost 4 bases and the J gene lost 3 bases, with 11 bases spanning the gap. Germline V gene data show CDR1 as SGHRS and CDR2 as YFSETQ. The CDR3 has 13 residues. CDR3 region: CASSIGTYYEQYF. The CDR3 nucleotides read TGCGCCAGCAGCATCGGGACCTACTACGAGCAGTACTTC.

The rearrangement joins TRBV27 to TRBJ1-2, with TRBD1 as a possible D gene (6 bases). CDR3 length equals 15 residues. Germline CDR1 is MNHEY and CDR2 is SMNVEV (reference sequence). The ends were cut back, 0 bases at V and 3 bases at J, with 11 bases in the middle. CDR3 sequence: CASSLSGGAYYGYTF. The CDR3 DNA reads TGTGCCAGCAGTTTATCGGGGGGCGCATACTATGGCTACACCTTC.

The CDR3 DNA reads TGTGCCAGCAGCTTAGGACAGAACACAGATACGCAGTATTTT. Encoded protein: CASSLGQNTDTQYF. The gene calls are TRBV11-3 and TRBJ2-3, with D possibly matching TRBD1 (5 bases). Germline V CDR1 and CDR2: SGHNT, YENEEA. This CDR3 is built from 14 residues. The V end was cut by 1 base, the J end by 2 bases, with 7 bases between.

This chain joins TRBV6-1 and TRBJ2-7, with 8 bases matching TRBD1. Germline-derived CDR1 and CDR2 are MNHNS and SASEGT. CDR3 length equals 15 residues. The J segment lost 3 bases and the V segment lost 7 bases, leaving 11 bases of the junction unmatched. The CDR3 here is CASTRTSTGVYEQYF. DNA of the CDR3: TGTGCCAGCACCCGAACCTCGACAGGGGTCTACGAGCAGTACTTC.

The V call is TRBV30, the J call TRBJ2-7; perhaps TRBD1 as D (6 bases). The germline V gene encodes CDR1 GTSNPN and CDR2 SVGIG (reference sequence). The V and J ends lost 2 bases and 5 bases respectively, with 16 bases between them. This CDR3 is built from 14 residues. The CDR3: CAWSYPATGNEQYF. CDR3 sequence (DNA): TGTGCCTGGAGTTACCCTGCTACAGGGAACGAGCAGTACTTC.

The chain has TRBV15 and TRBJ2-2; 7 nucleotides match TRBD2. Germline V CDR1 and CDR2: LNHNV, YYDKDF (reference sequence). The CDR3 contains 14 residues. V was pared by 4 bases and J by 4 bases, with 3 bases of the junction left unmatched. CDR3 sequence: CATSTSGGTGELFF. CDR3 bases: TGTGCCACCAGCACCTCGGGGGGCACCGGGGAGCTGTTTTTT.

The gene calls are TRBV9 and TRBJ1-3, with a tentative D call TRBD1 (5 bases). The CDR3 sequence is 15 residues long. Germline V gene sequence: CDR1 SGDLS, CDR2 YYNGEE. The germline V and J ends were trimmed by 4 bases and 0 bases, with 11 bases remaining between them. CDR3 bases: TGTGCCAGCAGCCCTTTTGACAGCTCTGGAAACACCATATATTTT. It yields the protein CASSPFDSSGNTIYF.

The chain recombines TRBV29-1 with TRBJ2-4; no firm D call. Germline V CDR1 and CDR2: SQVTM, ANQGSEA. The V end was cut by 4 bases, the J end by 2 bases, with 6 bases between. The CDR3 has 12 amino acids. The CDR3 coding sequence is TGCAGCGTTGCTCTATCCAAAAACATTCAGTACTTC. As protein: CSVALSKNIQYF.

The rearrangement joins TRBV9 to TRBJ2-5, with TRBD2 matching 10 bases. Germline V gives CDR1 SGDLS, CDR2 YYNGEE. CDR3 length equals 17 residues. V shed 2 bases and J 5 bases; nucleotides not matched to a gene: 12. CDR3 in DNA: TGTGCCAGCAGCGTTAATCCGAGCGGGGGGGCTTTGGAGACCCAGTACTTC. Translated, it gives CASSVNPSGGALETQYF.

This clone was found a few times. The chain couples TRBV4-1 to TRBJ2-1; TRBD1 is a possible D gene (6 bases). The V gene's germline CDR1 is MGHRA and CDR2 YSYEKL. The CDR3 sequence is 13 residues long. Trimming stripped 3 bases from V and 8 bases from J, with 11 bases between. In nucleotides, the CDR3 is TGCGCCAGCAGCCAGGGGGCCCAGGATGAGCAGTTCTTC. Translating it yields CASSQGAQDEQFF.

V and J are TRBV7-6 and TRBJ2-2; tentatively, D is TRBD2 (6 bases). The CDR3 consists of 15 residues. Germline-derived CDR1 and CDR2 are SGHVS and FNYEAQ. With 1 base removed from V and 2 bases from J, the gap between germline ends came to 8 bases. The CDR3 protein is CASSLVLANTGELFF. In DNA form, the CDR3 reads TGTGCCAGCAGCTTAGTACTAGCCAACACCGGGGAGCTGTTTTTT.

J is TRBJ2-7 and V is TRBV5-4; possibly TRBD2 for D (5 bases). V was trimmed by 2 bases and J by 5 bases, leaving 11 bases between them. Germline V gene data show CDR1 as SGHNT and CDR2 as YYREEE (reference sequence). This CDR3 has 13 residues. CDR3 nucleotides: TGTGCCAGCAGCTTCCGGGGTGAGGACGAGCAGTACTTC. It specifies CASSFRGEDEQYF.

The rearrangement links TRBV11-3 to TRBJ2-1; D is perhaps TRBD2 (6 bases). The V gene lost 3 bases and the J gene lost 5 bases, with 11 bases spanning the gap. Germline assignment: CDR1 SGHNT and CDR2 YENEEA. This CDR3 has 14 residues. CDR3 protein: CASSFEGTDNEQFF. The CDR3 DNA sequence: TGTGCCAGCAGCTTTGAAGGGACTGACAATGAGCAGTTCTTC.